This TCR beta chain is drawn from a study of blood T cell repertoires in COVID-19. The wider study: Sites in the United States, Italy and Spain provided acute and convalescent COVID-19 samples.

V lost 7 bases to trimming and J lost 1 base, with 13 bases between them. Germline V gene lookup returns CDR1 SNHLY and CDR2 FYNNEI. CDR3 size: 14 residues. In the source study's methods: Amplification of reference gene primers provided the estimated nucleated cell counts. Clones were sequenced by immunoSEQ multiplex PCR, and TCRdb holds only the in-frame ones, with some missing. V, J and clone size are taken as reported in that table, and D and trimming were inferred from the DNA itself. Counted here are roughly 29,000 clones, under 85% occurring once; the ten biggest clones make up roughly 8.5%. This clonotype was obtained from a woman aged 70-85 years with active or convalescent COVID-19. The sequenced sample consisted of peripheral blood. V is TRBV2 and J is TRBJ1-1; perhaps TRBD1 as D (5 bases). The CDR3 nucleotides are TGTGCCAGCACACTAACGCAGGGGAACACTGAAGCTTTCTTT. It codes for CASTLTQGNTEAFF.